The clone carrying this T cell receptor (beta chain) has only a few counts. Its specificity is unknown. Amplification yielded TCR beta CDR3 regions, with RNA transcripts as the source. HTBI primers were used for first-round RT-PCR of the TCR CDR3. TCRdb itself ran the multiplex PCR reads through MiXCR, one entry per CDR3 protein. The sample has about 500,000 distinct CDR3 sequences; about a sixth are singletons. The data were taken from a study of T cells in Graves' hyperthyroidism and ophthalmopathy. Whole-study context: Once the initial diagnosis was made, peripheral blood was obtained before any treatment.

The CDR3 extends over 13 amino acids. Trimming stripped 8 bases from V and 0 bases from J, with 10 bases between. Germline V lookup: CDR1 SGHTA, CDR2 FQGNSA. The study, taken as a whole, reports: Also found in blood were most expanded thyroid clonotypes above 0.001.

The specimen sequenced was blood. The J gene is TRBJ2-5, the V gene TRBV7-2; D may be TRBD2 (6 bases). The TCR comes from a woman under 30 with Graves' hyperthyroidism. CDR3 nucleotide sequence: TGTGCCAGCGGCGCGGGGAACCAAGAGACCCAGTACTTC. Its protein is CASGAGNQETQYF.